The 19 T cell receptor beta chains below were found in one sample sequenced in a study of blood T cell repertoires in COVID-19. Some clones are missing from TCRdb's copy, which holds only in-frame ones; the method was immunoSEQ multiplex PCR. This sample carries 150,000 to 200,000 clones, roughly nine tenths of them seen once, and the ten largest clones take about 2.1%. The sample consisted of peripheral blood. The source of these receptors is a man between 18 and 29 years old who had recovered from COVID-19.

V gene TRBV30 combines with J gene TRBJ1-4; D not resolved. Germline loops: CDR1 GTSNPN, CDR2 SVGIG (reference sequence). V shed 4 bases and J shed 0 bases, with 6 bases lying between them. The CDR3 runs 13 residues. The CDR3 sequence: CAWNRATNEKLFF. Here the CDR3 DNA reads TGTGCCTGGAATCGGGCAACTAATGAAAAACTGTTTTTT.

The chain employs TRBV10-3 and TRBJ2-5, with 11 bases matching TRBD1. The V segment lost 3 bases and the J segment 4 bases; nucleotides outside the gene matches: 7. Germline lookup yields CDR1 ENHRY and CDR2 SYGVKD. The CDR3 runs 16 residues. The CDR3, as DNA: TGTGCCATCAGTGACACCGGGACAGGGGGACGAGAGACCCAGTACTTC. This encodes CAISDTGTGGRETQYF.

Comments on this clone: The junction differs from germline at one of its ends, possibly a read error. The chain's CDR3 is CASSLGPNYGYTF. In DNA form, the CDR3 reads TGTGCCAGCAGTTTAGGGCCTAACTATGGCTACACCTTC. The chain employs TRBV11-2 and TRBJ1-2, with D unresolved. Germline V gene sequence: CDR1 SGHAT, CDR2 FQNNGV. The CDR3 has 13 residues.

V is TRBV10-3 and J is TRBJ2-7; the D gene is possibly TRBD2 (6 bases). This CDR3 is built from 11 residues. V was cut by 4 bases and J by 5 bases, with 6 bases left in between. Germline V gene lookup returns CDR1 ENHRY and CDR2 SYGVKD. CDR3: CAISGGDEQYF. The CDR3 DNA follows: TGTGCCATCAGTGGGGGGGACGAGCAGTACTTC.

The genes are TRBV7-3 and TRBJ2-1; TRBD1 might be the D (6 bases). In germline, CDR1 is SGHTA, CDR2 FQGTGA. The V gene lost 0 bases and the J gene lost 8 bases, with 8 bases spanning the gap. The CDR3 runs 13 residues. For the CDR3, the DNA is TGTGCCAGCAGCTTAACCAGGGGTGATGAGCAGTTCTTC. This encodes CASSLTRGDEQFF.

The chain couples TRBV5-4 to TRBJ2-2; D remains ambiguous. The CDR3 runs 13 residues. The V end was cut by 4 bases, the J end by 6 bases, with 10 bases between. Germline CDR1 is SGHNT and CDR2 is YYREEE (reference sequence). The CDR3 spells CASSRVDSGELFF. The CDR3 DNA reads TGTGCCAGCAGCCGGGTCGACTCCGGGGAGCTGTTTTTT.

The chain uses TRBV5-4 and TRBJ1-4; D unclear. The germline V gene encodes CDR1 SGHNT and CDR2 YYREEE (reference sequence). The CDR3 length is 13 residues. V gave up 0 bases and J gave up 6 bases, with 6 bases separating them. Here the CDR3 DNA reads TGTGCCAGCAGCTTGGTACACGATGAAAAACTGTTTTTT. Translating it yields CASSLVHDEKLFF. Full variable domain (outside the CDR3, taken from reference TRBV5-4 and TRBJ1-4): ETGVTQSPTHLIKTRGQQVTLRCSSQSGHNTVSWYQQALGQGPQFIFQYYREEENGRGNFPPRFSGLQFPNYSSELNVNALELDDSALYLCASSLVHDEKLFFGSGTQLSVL.

The rearrangement joins TRBV3-1 (or the pseudogene TRBV3-2) to TRBJ2-6, with 8 bases lining up with TRBD1. The J segment lost 2 bases and the V segment lost 7 bases, leaving 7 bases of the junction unmatched. CDR1 and CDR2 (germline): LGHDT, YNNKEL (reference sequence). CDR3 length: 16 amino acids. CDR3 bases: TGTGCCAGCACCCCATGGACAGGGCCTGGGGCCAACGTCCTGACTTTC. This encodes CASTPWTGPGANVLTF.

The rearrangement links TRBV4-3 to TRBJ1-1; D might be TRBD1 (5 bases). The CDR3 totals 12 residues. The germline V gene has CDR1 LGHNA and CDR2 YSLEER. The V gene lost 0 bases and the J gene lost 8 bases, with 7 bases spanning the gap. CDR3 in DNA: TGCGCCAGCAGCCAAGAGGGGCGGGAAGCTTTCTTT. Translating it yields CASSQEGREAFF.

The rearrangement links TRBV6-6 to TRBJ2-3; perhaps TRBD2 as D (5 bases). Germline V lookup: CDR1 MNHNY, CDR2 SVGAGI (reference sequence). V gave up 7 bases and J gave up 2 bases, with 13 bases separating them. The CDR3 has 14 amino acids. The CDR3 DNA follows: TGTGCCAGCACCCGGACTCACTACACAGATACGCAGTATTTT. It encodes CASTRTHYTDTQYF.

The rearrangement uses TRBV10-3 and TRBJ1-1; TRBD1 aligns across 8 bases. The CDR3 sequence is 18 residues long. J lost 0 bases, V lost 7 bases, and 16 bases had no gene match. CDR1 and CDR2 (germline): ENHRY, SYGVKD. CDR3 bases: TGTGCCATCAACAGGCAACCGGGACAGGAGGGAGTGAACACTGAAGCTTTCTTT. Translation gives CAINRQPGQEGVNTEAFF.

The chain links TRBV5-5 to TRBJ2-2; D may be TRBD2 (5 bases). Per the germline V gene, CDR1 is SGHKS and CDR2 is YYEKEE (reference sequence). The length of the CDR3 is 16 residues. The V gene lost 0 bases and the J gene lost 5 bases, with 14 bases spanning the gap. The CDR3 sequence is CASSLDGNSGTGELFF. The CDR3 nucleotides are TGTGCCAGCAGCTTGGACGGGAACTCAGGAACCGGGGAGCTGTTTTTT.

This clone is a singleton in its sample. The rearrangement uses TRBV9 and TRBJ2-7; the match to TRBD1 covers 8 bases. Trimming at V came to 0 bases and at J to 2 bases, leaving 7 bases not matched to a gene. Per germline, CDR1 SGDLS and CDR2 YYNGEE. The CDR3 loop spans 16 amino acids. In nucleotides, the CDR3 is TGTGCCAGCAGCGTAGGAATAGTGACAGGGGCCTACGAGCAGTACTTC. It codes for CASSVGIVTGAYEQYF.

V gene TRBV10-3 combines with J gene TRBJ1-1, with D unclear. The V gene's germline CDR1 is ENHRY and CDR2 SYGVKD. This CDR3 spans 13 amino acids. V was trimmed by 10 bases and J by 0 bases, leaving 12 bases between them. CDR3 region: CATALQVNTEAFF. Written as DNA, the CDR3 is TGTGCCACCGCCCTTCAGGTGAACACTGAAGCTTTCTTT.

The V call is TRBV10-3, the J call TRBJ2-3, with 7 positions matching TRBD1. This CDR3 contains 13 residues. The junction had 2 bases not matched to a gene; V was cut back by 2 bases and J by 6 bases. Germline V gives CDR1 ENHRY, CDR2 SYGVKD. The CDR3 DNA reads TGTGCCATCAGTGAGCCGACAGGGGATACGCAGTATTTT. This gives the protein CAISEPTGDTQYF.

For the CDR3, the DNA is TGTGCCAGCAGTTTATCGTATGGAGAGACGGCCTACGAGCAGTACTTC. This gives the protein CASSLSYGETAYEQYF. V gene TRBV27 combines with J gene TRBJ2-7; D ambiguous. Trimming left V 0 bases short and J 2 bases short, with 14 bases between. The CDR3 spans 16 residues. CDR1 MNHEY and CDR2 SMNVEV come from the germline V gene (reference sequence).

CDR3 nucleotides: TGTGCCAGCAGCTTAGGAGACAGGGAGAGGGAGCTGTTTTTT. Its translation is CASSLGDRERELFF. The rearrangement uses TRBV7-2 and TRBJ2-2, with 7 bases identical to TRBD1. CDR1 and CDR2 (germline): SGHTA, FQGNSA. Unmatched junction bases numbered 5, after V lost 1 base and J lost 9 bases. This CDR3 has 14 residues.

This clone was seen a handful of times. The V gene is TRBV11-2, the J gene TRBJ2-7; D is ambiguous. V shed 2 bases and J shed 1 base, with 9 bases lying between them. Germline-derived CDR1 and CDR2 are SGHAT and FQNNGV. This CDR3 is built from 14 residues. The DNA for the CDR3 is TGTGCCAGCAGCTTATCCCACAGATCCTACGAGCAGTACTTC. Translating it yields CASSLSHRSYEQYF.

This chain connects TRBV19 to TRBJ1-5; D uncertain. This CDR3 has 14 amino acids. Germline CDR1 reads LNHDA; CDR2 reads SQIVND (reference sequence). Trimming stripped 7 bases from V and 7 bases from J, with 17 bases between. DNA for the CDR3: TGTGCCAGTACCGCCGGGAGGGCGGGACAGCCCCAGCATTTT. It specifies CASTAGRAGQPQHF. The full variable domain, its missing parts supplied by reference TRBV19 and TRBJ1-5, is DGGITQSPKYLFRKEGQNVTLSCEQNLNHDAMYWYRQDPGQGLRLIYYSQIVNDFQKGDIAEGYSVSREKKESFPLTVTSAQKNPTAFYLCASTAGRAGQPQHFGDGTRLSIL.